This T cell receptor beta chain was identified during a study of T cell responses to AZD1222 COVID-19 vaccine. Trimming took 4 bases from V and 5 from J, leaving 18 bases between them. From germline, CDR1 is SGHNT and CDR2 YYREEE (reference sequence). This CDR3 has 15 amino acids. Study results and limitations: Nearly half of spike-specific TCRs reportedly go after variant regions that carry no mutations. Clonal diversity was possibly underestimated; the donors were predominantly white British and more often female. Researchers report vaccine-associated CD4 TCRs spanning spike, with dominance at 160-218 and 743-854.

This clone appeared once. What it binds is unknown. Generated by immunoSEQ multiplex PCR, the TCRdb table keeps only in-frame clones and is missing some. The sample carries about 130,000 clones, 80% to 90% recorded once. The sample in question was peripheral blood, obtained on day 0 of AZD1222 vaccination. The source of this sequence is an adult in good health. J is TRBJ1-1 and V is TRBV5-4, with a possible D match to TRBD1 (5 bases). CDR3 sequence (DNA): TGTGCCAGCAGCCAAAGACAGTGGGCCGAGACTGAAGCTTTCTTT. The encoded protein is CASSQRQWAETEAFF.